This TCR beta chain was identified during a study of read filtering for tumor transcriptome and immune sequencing. The wider study: IR-seq gave about 3.5 to 10.27 million TCR reads per sample; RNA-seq gave about 75 to 1,400.

At least ten counts were recorded for this clonotype. No antigen is known for it. Study findings and constraints: Without single-read clonotypes, shared clonotype proportions correlated more between IR-seq and RNA-seq.

This library used about 360 ng RNA and molecular barcoded adaptors spanning alpha/delta and beta/gamma chains. From the reads, TCRdb called clonotypes with MiXCR, one entry per CDR3 protein. The sample has around 140,000 distinct CDR3 sequences, less than 15% seen once. V was shortened by 2 bases and J by 6 bases, with 8 bases between the two germline ends. Germline V gene lookup returns CDR1 SGHRS and CDR2 YFSETQ. The CDR3 length is 13 residues. The TCR sequence derives from a donor older than 35 with multiple myeloma. V is TRBV5-1 and J is TRBJ2-2; no clear D. Sequenced sample: a population of CD138-negative cells sorted from bone marrow. The CDR3 protein is CASSFEDPGELFF. CDR3 DNA: TGCGCCAGCAGCTTCGAGGACCCCGGGGAGCTGTTTTTT.